Presented here are 9 T cell receptor beta chains from one specimen sequenced in a study of graft-versus-host responses after intestinal transplantation. These receptors' antigens are unknown. This table comes from immunoSEQ multiplex PCR, and its TCRdb copy is limited to in-frame clones, with some not included. This table has tens of thousands of clones, approximately 91% appearing once. Sample: unstimulated CD4+ T cells sorted from spleen or lymph node cells, taken before intestinal transplant. The origin of the receptors is a human donor who received an intestinal transplant.

This chain joins TRBV18 and TRBJ2-3; a possible D gene is TRBD2 (5 bases). CDR1 is KGHSH and CDR2 is LQKENI in the germline V gene. This CDR3 region has 16 residues. V lost 1 base and J lost 1, with 12 bases in between. The CDR3 nucleotides are TGTGCCAGCTCACCACGGACTGGGCCTGGCACAGATACGCAGTATTTT. Its translation: CASSPRTGPGTDTQYF.

The CDR3 sequence: CASYLNTIYF. The CDR3 nucleotides read TGTGCCAGCTATCTAAACACCATATATTTT. The V call is TRBV6-1, the J call TRBJ1-3; no firm D call. Trimming shortened V by 8 bases and J by 6 bases, and 5 bases separated the two germline ends. This CDR3 has 10 residues. Germline CDR1 reads MNHNS; CDR2 reads SASEGT.

This chain uses TRBV2 with TRBJ1-3; maybe TRBD1 (5 bases). The CDR3 consists of 16 residues. The V and J ends lost 4 bases and 0 bases respectively, with 13 bases between them. The germline V gene has CDR1 SNHLY and CDR2 FYNNEI. Written as DNA, the CDR3 is TGTGCCAGCAGTGTAAGGGCAGGGCTCTCTGGAAACACCATATATTTT. Protein: CASSVRAGLSGNTIYF.

This clone has a single count. This chain uses TRBV28 with TRBJ2-7; 8 bases are shared with TRBD1. The CDR3 is made up of 14 amino acids. The germline V gene encodes CDR1 MDHEN and CDR2 SYDVKM. V trimming: 5 bases; J trimming: 3 bases; junction bases outside the gene matches: 6. The chain's CDR3 is CASSTSGGHYEQYF. CDR3 DNA: TGTGCCAGCAGTACCTCAGGGGGCCACTACGAGCAGTACTTC. The complete variable domain, with remaining parts taken from reference TRBV28 and TRBJ2-7, reads DVKVTQSSRYLVKRTGEKVFLECVQDMDHENMFWYRQDPGLGLRLIYFSYDVKMKEKGDIPEGYSVSREKKERFSLILESASTNQTSMYLCASSTSGGHYEQYFGPGTRLTVT.

The chain recombines TRBV4-2 with TRBJ1-1; TRBD1 is a possible D gene (6 bases). The CDR3 has 15 amino acids. The V gene lost 6 bases and the J gene lost 1 base, with 15 bases spanning the gap. Germline CDR1 and CDR2: LGHNA and YNFKEQ. The CDR3, as DNA: TGTGCCAGCAGGGGAAGGGGGTTGGGGAACACTGAAGCTTTCTTT. It specifies CASRGRGLGNTEAFF.

This chain links TRBV27 with TRBJ1-1, with 9 bases identical to TRBD1. The germline gives CDR1 MNHEY, CDR2 SMNVEV (reference sequence). CDR3 length equals 15 residues. V dropped 0 bases and J dropped 4; count of bases not matched to a gene: 3. DNA of the CDR3: TGTGCCAGCAGTTTATCCGTGACAGGGGGCACTGAAGCTTTCTTT. This translates into CASSLSVTGGTEAFF.

This clone was counted once. The chain uses TRBV6-1 and TRBJ1-4; perhaps TRBD1 as D (6 bases). V gave up 8 bases and J gave up 5 bases, with 18 bases separating them. This CDR3 is 15 amino acids long. Germline assignment: CDR1 MNHNS and CDR2 SASEGT. CDR3 protein: CASAKGDGPNEKLFF. The DNA of the CDR3 is TGTGCCAGCGCAAAGGGGGACGGACCGAATGAAAAACTGTTTTTT.

V usage is TRBV28 and J usage is TRBJ2-3, with unresolved D. V shed 5 bases and J shed 2 bases, with 8 bases lying between them. This CDR3 contains 13 residues. Germline V gene data show CDR1 as MDHEN and CDR2 as SYDVKM. Here the CDR3 DNA reads TGTGCCAGCAGTCCCCGGTTCACAGATACGCAGTATTTT. Its translation: CASSPRFTDTQYF.

This chain connects TRBV29-1 to TRBJ2-5; D unresolved. The CDR3 loop spans 13 amino acids. Germline V gives CDR1 SQVTM, CDR2 ANQGSEA. Trimming removed 2 bases at V and 5 bases at J, with 12 bases between. CDR3 sequence (DNA): TGCAGCGTTGAATCAACTCCGAGGGAGACCCAGTACTTC. It encodes CSVESTPRETQYF.